This note documents a single T cell receptor beta chain sequence. The entry originates in a study of sequential checkpoint blockade in melanoma. Study-level background: Patients were randomized 1:1 to nivolumab-then-ipilimumab or ipilimumab-then-nivolumab first-line. Both treatment sequences were followed by maintenance nivolumab.

Between the trimmed V and J ends, which lost 3 bases and 5 bases, there was a span of 17 bases. Per germline, CDR1 MNHEY and CDR2 SMNVEV (reference sequence). The CDR3 runs to 15 residues. Described treatment: randomized to nivolumab then ipilimumab (arm A) or the reverse (arm B). From thawed PBMCs, live CD3+CD8+ cells negative for CD19 and CD56 were sorted. Sequenced by immunoSEQ multiplex PCR; TCRdb stores in-frame clones only, minus some. Of about 32,000 clones listed, roughly 84% are singletons. Sequenced here: CD8+ T cells sorted from blood (inferred from file names), sampled from a patient given nivolumab and ipilimumab in sequence. The J gene is TRBJ2-7, the V gene TRBV27; a possible D gene is TRBD2 (6 bases). This receptor was identified in a human donor with melanoma. CDR3 nucleotide sequence: TGTGCCAGCAGTTTCTCCCCGCCGGGAGCGAACGAGCAGTACTTC. Encoded protein: CASSFSPPGANEQYF.